Each of the 27 T cell receptor beta chains below was sequenced from the same sample in a study of T cell responses to AZD1222 COVID-19 vaccine. The protocol was immunoSEQ multiplex PCR, while the TCRdb copy is restricted to in-frame clones and leaves out a portion. The repertoire holds tens of thousands of clones, roughly nine tenths seen once, with 30% to 35% in the top ten. This material consisted of peripheral blood, taken on day 0 of AZD1222 vaccination. These receptors all come from an adult in good health.

There are a few counts of this clone. The rearrangement joins TRBV13 to TRBJ2-7; D perhaps matches TRBD1 (5 bases). Germline lookup yields CDR1 PRHDT and CDR2 FYEKMQ (reference sequence). With 2 bases removed from V and 5 bases from J, the gap between germline ends came to 13 bases. The CDR3 runs 14 residues. The CDR3 loop reads CASSLSTVGDEQYF. DNA of the CDR3: TGTGCCAGCAGCTTATCCACTGTAGGGGACGAGCAGTACTTC.

The chain is built from TRBV11-2 and TRBJ1-4; possibly TRBD1 for D (5 bases). From germline, CDR1 is SGHAT and CDR2 FQNNGV. The CDR3 covers 14 residues. Trimming cost V 5 bases and J 7 bases, with 14 bases left between them. CDR3 loop: CASSRPGLSEKLFF. In DNA form, the CDR3 reads TGTGCCAGCAGCCGACCAGGGCTCTCTGAAAAACTGTTTTTT.

This chain uses TRBV3-1 (or the pseudogene TRBV3-2) with TRBJ2-7, with TRBD2 identical over 8 bases. The V segment lost 1 base and the J segment 3 bases; nucleotides outside the gene matches: 5. This CDR3 has 15 amino acids. Germline values: CDR1 LGHDT, CDR2 YNNKEL (reference sequence). CDR3 sequence (DNA): TGTGCCAGCAGCCAAGTGGTAAGCGGGAGCTACGAGCAGTACTTC. It is translated as CASSQVVSGSYEQYF.

This chain uses TRBV4-3 with TRBJ2-5, with 8 bases matching TRBD2. The CDR3 has 17 residues. Germline trimming cut 0 bases from V and 4 bases from J; bases unmatched to any gene: 10. The germline V gene encodes CDR1 LGHNA and CDR2 YSLEER. The CDR3 region has the DNA TGCGCCAGCAGCCAAGAATACTTCACTAGCGGAGGAGAGACCCAGTACTTC. This encodes CASSQEYFTSGGETQYF.

The rearrangement joins TRBV19 to TRBJ2-1; 9 nucleotides align to TRBD2. With V trimmed by 7 bases and J by 5 bases, 24 bases remained unmatched. The germline CDR1 and CDR2 sequences are LNHDA and SQIVND (reference sequence). The CDR3 extends over 20 amino acids. CDR3 in amino acids: CASTYRSSGIATSTNNEQFF. DNA for the CDR3: TGTGCCAGTACCTATAGGTCTAGCGGGATAGCCACGTCCACCAACAATGAGCAGTTCTTC.

CDR3 sequence (DNA): TGTGCCAGCATTGGTCTAGCGGGACCGACGCAGTATTTT. Amino acid sequence: CASIGLAGPTQYF. The J gene is TRBJ2-3, the V gene TRBV2; TRBD2 matches at 9 bases. Losses at the gene ends were 7 bases for V and 9 bases for J; bases not matched to a gene: 8. This CDR3 is built from 13 residues. Germline lookup yields CDR1 SNHLY and CDR2 FYNNEI.

The chain has TRBV6-5 and TRBJ1-3, with a weak D call TRBD1 (6 bases). The V and J ends lost 7 bases and 1 base respectively, with 11 bases between them. CDR1 and CDR2 from the germline V gene are MNHEY and SVGAGI. The CDR3 consists of 14 residues. CDR3 region: CASTSGTSGNTIYF. The CDR3 DNA follows: TGTGCCAGCACCTCAGGGACATCTGGAAACACCATATATTTT.

Concerning this clone itself: The sample holds other DNA sequences that translate to the same CDR3. J is TRBJ2-3 and V is TRBV27; TRBD2 matches 12 bases. The CDR3 runs 16 residues. The V gene's germline CDR1 is MNHEY and CDR2 SMNVEV (reference sequence). The junction had 4 bases not matched to a gene; V was cut back by 5 bases and J by 1 base. The CDR3 DNA sequence: TGTGCCAGCAGTAGGCGACTAGCGGGGGGCACAGATACGCAGTATTTT. Translating gives CASSRRLAGGTDTQYF.

The CDR3 sequence is CASSLEGALRGTEAFF. DNA of the CDR3: TGCGCCAGCAGCTTGGAAGGAGCGCTGAGGGGGACTGAAGCTTTCTTT. The chain combines TRBV5-1 with TRBJ1-1; a weak D match, TRBD1 (6 bases). Trimming pared 0 bases from V and 5 bases from J, leaving 17 bases between. Germline V gives CDR1 SGHRS, CDR2 YFSETQ. CDR3 length: 16 residues.

The V gene is TRBV9, the J gene TRBJ1-5; no clear D gene. Germline V gives CDR1 SGDLS, CDR2 YYNGEE. The V gene lost 4 bases and the J gene lost 2 bases, with 7 bases spanning the gap. The CDR3 totals 13 residues. Here the CDR3 DNA reads TGTGCCAGCAGCTTCGACGGCAATCAGCCCCAGCATTTT. It translates to CASSFDGNQPQHF.

The chain carries TRBV5-1 and TRBJ1-5; TRBD1 is a possible D gene (6 bases). V lost 0 bases to trimming and J lost 7 bases, with 11 bases between them. From germline, CDR1 is SGHRS and CDR2 YFSETQ. The CDR3 spans 14 residues. CDR3: CASSLEGGEQPQHF. The DNA for the CDR3 is TGCGCCAGCAGCTTGGAGGGGGGGGAGCAGCCCCAGCATTTT.

This chain links TRBV29-1 with TRBJ2-1; unclear D gene. Looked up from germline, CDR1 is SQVTM and CDR2 is ANQGSEA. Trimming took off 2 bases at V and 8 bases at J, with 13 bases between the two ends. The CDR3 runs 13 residues. The DNA for the CDR3 is TGCAGCGTTGAATTGGGTTCATTCGATGAGCAGTTCTTC. Translating it yields CSVELGSFDEQFF.

The V gene is TRBV6-6, the J gene TRBJ1-1; D unresolved. V lost 6 bases to trimming and J lost 0 bases, with 17 bases between them. This CDR3 comprises 16 residues. Germline CDR1 MNHNY, CDR2 SVGAGI (reference sequence). The CDR3 DNA reads as TGTGCCAGCAGAGGAGCGAGGGCACCGATGAACACTGAAGCTTTCTTT. Its protein product is CASRGARAPMNTEAFF.

The chain recombines TRBV5-1 with TRBJ1-3; D not certain. Trimming cost V 7 bases and J 2 bases, with 10 bases left between them. CDR3 length: 13 amino acids. The germline CDR1 and CDR2 sequences are SGHRS and YFSETQ. In nucleotides, the CDR3 is TGCGCCAGCCGGGGAGGGACTGGAAACACCATATATTTT. Its translation: CASRGGTGNTIYF.

V gene TRBV7-6 combines with J gene TRBJ2-3; 7 bases line up with TRBD1. The germline V gene encodes CDR1 SGHVS and CDR2 FNYEAQ. The CDR3 length is 16 residues. Trimming at V came to 2 bases and at J to 2 bases, leaving 7 bases not matched to a gene. The CDR3 here is CASSLTYRGITDTQYF. CDR3 bases: TGTGCCAGCAGCTTAACCTACAGGGGAATCACAGATACGCAGTATTTT.

The rearrangement joins TRBV7-9 to TRBJ1-5; D gene unclear. The CDR3 totals 14 residues. Germline V gene data show CDR1 as SEHNR and CDR2 as FQNEAQ (reference sequence). The V end was cut by 6 bases, the J end by 4 bases, with 13 bases between. The CDR3 protein is CASSLGSVNQPQHF. In nucleotides, the CDR3 is TGTGCCAGCAGTCTAGGGTCCGTTAATCAGCCCCAGCATTTT.

The rearrangement uses TRBV27 and TRBJ1-2; TRBD1 matches 9 bases. Germline V gene sequence: CDR1 MNHEY, CDR2 SMNVEV (reference sequence). This CDR3 comprises 15 residues. The trim removed 6 bases at V and 1 base at J, leaving 6 bases unmatched. The CDR3 bases are TGTGCCAGCAGGGAAGGGACAGGGATTAACTATGGCTACACCTTC. Its translation: CASREGTGINYGYTF.

The rearrangement uses TRBV9 and TRBJ2-7; 9 bases are shared with TRBD1. V dropped 1 base and J dropped 0; count of bases not matched to a gene: 2. Looked up from germline, CDR1 is SGDLS and CDR2 is YYNGEE. The CDR3 loop spans 15 amino acids. The CDR3 is CASSVSGQGSYEQYF. The CDR3 DNA reads TGTGCCAGCAGCGTATCGGGACAGGGCTCCTACGAGCAGTACTTC.

V and J are TRBV5-6 and TRBJ2-2; D is perhaps TRBD1 (5 bases). Germline CDR1 and CDR2: SGHDT and YYEEEE. The CDR3 covers 14 residues. The ends were cut back, 4 bases at V and 4 bases at J, with 11 bases in the middle. The CDR3, as DNA: TGTGCCAGCAGCGCAGGGCATTCCACCGGGGAGCTGTTTTTT. This gives the protein CASSAGHSTGELFF.

The rearrangement uses TRBV5-1 and TRBJ2-3, with a weak D call TRBD2 (6 bases). Trimming stripped 0 bases from V and 2 bases from J, with 10 bases between. CDR3 size: 15 residues. Germline V lookup: CDR1 SGHRS, CDR2 YFSETQ. CDR3 region: CASSLERAFTDTQYF. CDR3 sequence (DNA): TGCGCCAGCAGCTTGGAGCGGGCGTTCACAGATACGCAGTATTTT.

The rearrangement uses TRBV6-5 and TRBJ2-7, with TRBD1 identical over 7 bases. Trimming at V came to 6 bases and at J to 2 bases, leaving 7 bases not matched to a gene. Germline CDR1 MNHEY, CDR2 SVGAGI. The length of the CDR3 is 14 residues. The CDR3 loop reads CASRFDRVTYEQYF. In DNA, the CDR3 is TGTGCCAGCAGGTTTGACAGGGTCACCTACGAGCAGTACTTC.

The chain combines TRBV9 with TRBJ2-2; 9 positions match TRBD2. This CDR3 region has 12 residues. Per the germline V gene, CDR1 is SGDLS and CDR2 is YYNGEE. CDR3 region: CASSGVTGELFF. The CDR3 DNA reads as TGTGCGTCTAGCGGGGTTACCGGGGAGCTGTTTTTT.

The sample holds one count of this clone. CDR3 residues: CASSLDRATEAFF. The CDR3 bases are TGTGCCAGCAGCTTGGACAGGGCCACTGAAGCTTTCTTT. The chain links TRBV5-6 to TRBJ1-1; D might be TRBD1 (6 bases). The CDR3 has 13 amino acids. Germline CDR1 and CDR2: SGHDT and YYEEEE. Trimming left V 0 bases short and J 4 bases short, with 7 bases between.

The chain has TRBV7-2 and TRBJ1-1; no reliable D call. The CDR3 is 14 amino acids. Germline V gene sequence: CDR1 SGHTA, CDR2 FQGNSA. The ends were cut back, 1 base at V and 3 bases at J, with 9 bases in the middle. The CDR3 here is CASSLGHADTEAFF. The DNA of the CDR3 is TGTGCCAGCAGCTTAGGACACGCGGACACTGAAGCTTTCTTT.

J is TRBJ2-1 and V is TRBV2; 10 nucleotides align to TRBD2. This CDR3 is 16 amino acids long. Germline lookup yields CDR1 SNHLY and CDR2 FYNNEI. Trimming at V came to 5 bases and at J to 4 bases, leaving 8 bases not matched to a gene. CDR3 nucleotides: TGTGCCAGCAGTACCAGACTAGCGGGTTTGTACAATGAGCAGTTCTTC. Encoded protein: CASSTRLAGLYNEQFF.

The chain combines TRBV30 with TRBJ2-2; D uncertain. The CDR3 spans 11 residues. The germline V gene encodes CDR1 GTSNPN and CDR2 SVGIG (reference sequence). V was pared by 2 bases and J by 4 bases, with 2 bases between. CDR3 sequence reads: CAWSPTGELFF. The CDR3 DNA sequence: TGTGCCTGGAGTCCCACCGGGGAGCTGTTTTTT.

As DNA, the CDR3 is TGTGCCAGCAGCAGGACTAGCGTCACAGATACGCAGTATTTT. Translated: CASSRTSVTDTQYF. The chain combines TRBV7-3 with TRBJ2-3, with 9 bases matching TRBD2. The V gene's germline CDR1 is SGHTA and CDR2 FQGTGA. J gave up 2 bases and V 5 bases, and 2 bases lay outside the gene matches. The CDR3 is made up of 14 amino acids.